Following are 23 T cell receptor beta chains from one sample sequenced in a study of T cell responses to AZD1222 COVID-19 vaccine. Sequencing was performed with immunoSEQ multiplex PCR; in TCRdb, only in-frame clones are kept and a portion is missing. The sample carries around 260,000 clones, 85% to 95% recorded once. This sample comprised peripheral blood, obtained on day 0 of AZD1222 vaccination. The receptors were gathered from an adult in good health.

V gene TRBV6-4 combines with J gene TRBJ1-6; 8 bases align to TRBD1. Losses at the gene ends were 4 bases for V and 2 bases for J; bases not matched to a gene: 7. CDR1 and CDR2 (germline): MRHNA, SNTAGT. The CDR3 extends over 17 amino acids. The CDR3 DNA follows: TGTGCCAGCAGTGGTAAGGGACAGGCGGCCTATAATTCACCCCTCCACTTT. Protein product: CASSGKGQAAYNSPLHF.

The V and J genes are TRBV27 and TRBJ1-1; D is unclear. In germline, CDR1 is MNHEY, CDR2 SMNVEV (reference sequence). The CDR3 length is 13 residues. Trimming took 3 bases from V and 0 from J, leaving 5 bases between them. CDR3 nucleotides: TGTGCCAGCAGTTTTTCCCTGAACACTGAAGCTTTCTTT. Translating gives CASSFSLNTEAFF.

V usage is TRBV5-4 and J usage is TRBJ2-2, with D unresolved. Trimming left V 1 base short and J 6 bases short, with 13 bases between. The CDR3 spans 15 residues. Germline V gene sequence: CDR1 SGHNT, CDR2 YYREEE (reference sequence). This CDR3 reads CASSLSGDRAGELFF. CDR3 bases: TGTGCCAGCAGCTTGTCTGGCGATAGGGCCGGGGAGCTGTTTTTT.

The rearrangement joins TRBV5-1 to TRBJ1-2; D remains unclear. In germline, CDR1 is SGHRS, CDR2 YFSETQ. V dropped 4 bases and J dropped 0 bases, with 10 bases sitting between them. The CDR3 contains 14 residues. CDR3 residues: CASSPPEANYGYTF. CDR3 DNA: TGCGCCAGCAGCCCCCCGGAGGCTAACTATGGCTACACCTTC.

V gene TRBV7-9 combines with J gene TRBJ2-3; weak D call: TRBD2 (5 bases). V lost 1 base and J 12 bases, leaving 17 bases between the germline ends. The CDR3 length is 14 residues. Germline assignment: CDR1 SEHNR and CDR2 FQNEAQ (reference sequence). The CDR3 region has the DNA TGTGCCAGCAGCTTAGTCGCGGGCCTCCAAACCCAGTATTTT. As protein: CASSLVAGLQTQYF. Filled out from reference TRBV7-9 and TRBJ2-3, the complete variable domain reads DTGVSQNPRHKITKRGQNVTFRCDPISEHNRLYWYRQTLGQGPEFLTYFQNEAQLEKSRLLSDRFSAERPKGSFSTLEIQRTEQGDSAMYLCASSLVAGLQTQYFGPGTRLTVL.

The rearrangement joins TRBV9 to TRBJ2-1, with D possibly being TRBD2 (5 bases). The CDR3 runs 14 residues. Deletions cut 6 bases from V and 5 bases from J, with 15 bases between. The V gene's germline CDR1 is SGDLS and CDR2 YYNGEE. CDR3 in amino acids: CASTPRETNNEQFF. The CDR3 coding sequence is TGTGCCAGCACCCCAAGGGAGACTAACAATGAGCAGTTCTTC.

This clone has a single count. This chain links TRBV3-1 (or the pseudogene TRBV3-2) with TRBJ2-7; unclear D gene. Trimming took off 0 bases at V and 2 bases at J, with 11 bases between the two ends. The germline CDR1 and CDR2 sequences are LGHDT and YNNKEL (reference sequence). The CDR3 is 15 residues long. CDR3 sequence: CASSQDILVAYEQYF. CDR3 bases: TGTGCCAGCAGCCAAGACATTCTAGTCGCCTACGAGCAGTACTTC.

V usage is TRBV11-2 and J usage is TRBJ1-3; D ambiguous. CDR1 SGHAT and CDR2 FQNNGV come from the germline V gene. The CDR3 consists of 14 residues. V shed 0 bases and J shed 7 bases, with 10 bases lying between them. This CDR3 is CASSLEPVRNTIYF. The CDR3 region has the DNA TGTGCCAGCAGCTTAGAGCCCGTCCGGAACACCATATATTTT.

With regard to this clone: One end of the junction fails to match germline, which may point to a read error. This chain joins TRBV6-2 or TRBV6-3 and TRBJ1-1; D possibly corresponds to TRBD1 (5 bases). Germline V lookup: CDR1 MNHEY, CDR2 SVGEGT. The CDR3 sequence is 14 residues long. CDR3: CASSKLGGNPEAFF. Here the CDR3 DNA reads TGTGCCAGCAGTAAACTCGGGGGGAACCCTGAAGCTTTCTTT.

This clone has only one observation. In nucleotides, the CDR3 is TGCGCCAGCATTGGACAGGGAGGCGATACGCAGTATTTT. Translating gives CASIGQGGDTQYF. The chain carries TRBV5-1 and TRBJ2-3, with 8 bases fitting TRBD1. CDR3 length equals 13 residues. Germline V lookup: CDR1 SGHRS, CDR2 YFSETQ. V gave up 6 bases and J gave up 6 bases; unmatched junction bases: 6.

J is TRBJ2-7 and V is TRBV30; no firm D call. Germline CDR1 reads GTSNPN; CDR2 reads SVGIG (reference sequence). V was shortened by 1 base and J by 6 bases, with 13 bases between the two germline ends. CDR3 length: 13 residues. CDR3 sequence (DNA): TGTGCCTGGAGTGCCCCCCCCCGGGTCGAGCAGTACTTC. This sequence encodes CAWSAPPRVEQYF.

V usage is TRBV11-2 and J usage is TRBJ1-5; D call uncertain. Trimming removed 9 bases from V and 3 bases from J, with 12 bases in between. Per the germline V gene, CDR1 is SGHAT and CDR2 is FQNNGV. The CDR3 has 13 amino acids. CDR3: CASAPNSNQPQHF. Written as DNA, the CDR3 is TGTGCCAGTGCCCCGAATTCCAATCAGCCCCAGCATTTT.

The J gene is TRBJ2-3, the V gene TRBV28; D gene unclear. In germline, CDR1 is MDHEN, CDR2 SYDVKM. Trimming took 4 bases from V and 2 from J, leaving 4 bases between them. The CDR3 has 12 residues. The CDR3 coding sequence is TGTGCCAGCAGTTCAAACACAGATACGCAGTATTTT. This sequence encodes CASSSNTDTQYF.

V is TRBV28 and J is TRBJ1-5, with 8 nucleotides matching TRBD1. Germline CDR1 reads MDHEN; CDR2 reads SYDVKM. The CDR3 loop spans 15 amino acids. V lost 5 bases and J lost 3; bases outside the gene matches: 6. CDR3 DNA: TGTGCCAGCAGTCGAGGGACAGGACTCAATCAGCCCCAGCATTTT. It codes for CASSRGTGLNQPQHF.

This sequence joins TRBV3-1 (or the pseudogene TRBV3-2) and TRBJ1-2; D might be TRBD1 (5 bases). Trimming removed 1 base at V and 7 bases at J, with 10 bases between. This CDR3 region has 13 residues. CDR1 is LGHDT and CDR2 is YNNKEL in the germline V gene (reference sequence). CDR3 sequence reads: CASSQVDSAGYTF. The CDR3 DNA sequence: TGTGCCAGCAGCCAAGTAGACAGTGCTGGCTACACCTTC.

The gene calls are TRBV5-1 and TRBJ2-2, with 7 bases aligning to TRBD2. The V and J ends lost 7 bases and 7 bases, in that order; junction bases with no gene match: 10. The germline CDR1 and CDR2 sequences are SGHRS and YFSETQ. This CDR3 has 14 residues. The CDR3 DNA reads TGCGCCAGCTGCCCTGGCGGGGGAGGCGGGGAGCTGTTTTTT. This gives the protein CASCPGGGGGELFF.

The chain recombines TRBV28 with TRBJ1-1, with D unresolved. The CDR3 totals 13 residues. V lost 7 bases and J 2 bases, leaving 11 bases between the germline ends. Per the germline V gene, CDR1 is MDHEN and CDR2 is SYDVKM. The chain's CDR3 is CASTSTSNTEAFF. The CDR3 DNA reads TGTGCCAGCACCTCTACTTCTAACACTGAAGCTTTCTTT.

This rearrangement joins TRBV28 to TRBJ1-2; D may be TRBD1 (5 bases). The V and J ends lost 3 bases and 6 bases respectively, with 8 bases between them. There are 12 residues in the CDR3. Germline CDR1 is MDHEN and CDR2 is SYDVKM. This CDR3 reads CASSFKGDGYTF. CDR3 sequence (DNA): TGTGCCAGCAGTTTTAAAGGGGATGGCTACACCTTC.

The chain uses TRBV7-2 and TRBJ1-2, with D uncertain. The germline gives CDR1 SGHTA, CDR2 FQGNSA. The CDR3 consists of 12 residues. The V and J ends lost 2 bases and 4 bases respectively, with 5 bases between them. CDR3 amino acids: CASSLHGYGYTF. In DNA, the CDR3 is TGTGCCAGCAGCTTACACGGCTATGGCTACACCTTC.

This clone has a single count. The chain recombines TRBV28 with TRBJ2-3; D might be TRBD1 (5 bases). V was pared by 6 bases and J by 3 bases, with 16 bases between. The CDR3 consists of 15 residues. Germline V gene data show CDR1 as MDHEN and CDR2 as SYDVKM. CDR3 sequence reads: CASSLTGLGTDTQYF. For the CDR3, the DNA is TGTGCCAGCAGCTTAACAGGTCTCGGTACAGATACGCAGTATTTT. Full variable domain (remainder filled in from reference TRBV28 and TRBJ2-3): DVKVTQSSRYLVKRTGEKVFLECVQDMDHENMFWYRQDPGLGLRLIYFSYDVKMKEKGDIPEGYSVSREKKERFSLILESASTNQTSMYLCASSLTGLGTDTQYFGPGTRLTVL.

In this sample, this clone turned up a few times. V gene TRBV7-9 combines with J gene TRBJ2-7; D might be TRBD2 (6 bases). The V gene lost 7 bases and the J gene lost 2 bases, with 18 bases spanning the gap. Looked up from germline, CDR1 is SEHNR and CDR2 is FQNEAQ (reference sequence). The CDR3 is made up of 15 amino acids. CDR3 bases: TGTGCCAGCATCCTCTTGGGGCTAGCGACCTACGAGCAGTACTTC. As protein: CASILLGLATYEQYF.

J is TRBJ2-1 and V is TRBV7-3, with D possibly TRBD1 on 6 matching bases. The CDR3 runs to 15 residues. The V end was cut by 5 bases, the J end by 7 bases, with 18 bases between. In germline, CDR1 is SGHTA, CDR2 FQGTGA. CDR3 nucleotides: TGTGCCAGCAGCGCGAACAGGGATCGGGGTAATGAGCAGTTCTTC. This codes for CASSANRDRGNEQFF.

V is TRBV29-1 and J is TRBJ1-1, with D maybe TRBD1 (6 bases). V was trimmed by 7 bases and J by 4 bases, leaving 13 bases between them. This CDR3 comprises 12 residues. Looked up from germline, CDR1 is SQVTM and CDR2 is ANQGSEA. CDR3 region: CSETGAGTEAFF. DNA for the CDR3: TGCAGCGAGACGGGGGCAGGCACTGAAGCTTTCTTT.